This T cell receptor beta chain was found in a study of blood T cell repertoires in COVID-19. About the research overall: Samples representing acute and convalescent COVID-19 were sourced from the United States, Italy and Spain. From T cells, B-cell-depleted T cells, or PBMCs came the material, which was cDNA or gDNA.

The authors' processing: Estimated nucleated cell counts came from reference gene primer amplification. Clones were read by immunoSEQ multiplex PCR, and TCRdb kept only the in-frame ones, dropping some. V, J and clone size reflect that table, while D and trimming were determined from the DNA. The data show about 100,000 clones, around 88% seen once. The CDR3 has 14 amino acids. Trimming shortened V by 2 bases and J by 4 bases, and 9 bases separated the two germline ends. Germline CDR1 SGHAT, CDR2 FQDESV (reference sequence). Source material: peripheral blood. The receptor comes from a human donor in a cohort sampled during active COVID-19. V and J are TRBV11-1 and TRBJ2-1; possible D gene TRBD2, 6 bases. CDR3 nucleotides: TGTGCCAGCAGCTTATACGCGGGGTACAATGAGCAGTTCTTC. It yields the protein CASSLYAGYNEQFF.